The clone carrying this T cell receptor (beta chain) was found a few times. What it binds is not known. Sequencing was performed with immunoSEQ multiplex PCR; in TCRdb, only in-frame clones are kept and a portion is missing. Among approximately 110,000 clones, around nine tenths were seen once, and the ten largest hold roughly 2.5%. This entry comes from a study of T cell responses to AZD1222 COVID-19 vaccine. Study results and caveats: Only six or seven AZD1222 recipients tested seropositive at baseline. An increase in Spike-specific TCR breadth and depth was observed after two AZD1222 doses.

V lost 0 bases and J 4 bases, leaving 13 bases between the germline ends. CDR3 length equals 14 residues. CDR1 and CDR2 from the germline V gene are GTSNPN and SVGIG (reference sequence). The sequence was collected from an adult who received the AZD1222 COVID-19 vaccine. J is TRBJ2-7 and V is TRBV30, with D tentatively TRBD1 or TRBD2 (6 bases each). Sample: peripheral blood, taken 28 days after the second AZD1222 dose. The DNA for the CDR3 is TGTGCCTGGAGTGTAAAGGGGGGCCGGTACGAGCAGTACTTC. Translation gives CAWSVKGGRYEQYF.